The T cell receptor beta chain under discussion was sequenced for a study of tissue T cells after allogeneic stem cell transplantation. Generated by immunoSEQ multiplex PCR, the TCRdb table keeps only in-frame clones and is missing some. The sample consists of roughly 4,000 clones, about two thirds of them appearing once. Deletions cut 6 bases from V and 2 bases from J, with 5 bases between. The CDR3 has 11 amino acids. Points from the study as a whole: Anatomically similar tissues had similar TCR repertoires within each patient.

Worth noting for this clone: Its antigen is unknown.

The input for sequencing was left colon tissue, taken at autopsy. The V and J genes are TRBV12-3 or TRBV12-4 and TRBJ2-7; D ambiguous. This receptor was identified in a woman between 18 and 50 years old with breast cancer. The CDR3, as DNA: TGTGCCAGCAGCAATGCCTACGAGCAGTACTTC. Residues: CASSNAYEQYF.